What follows describes a single TCR beta chain. Its antigen is as yet unknown. Germline CDR1 and CDR2: MNHEY and SMNVEV (reference sequence). The CDR3 spans 13 residues. V lost 0 bases and J 5 bases, leaving 7 bases between the germline ends. These data belong to a study of T cell clones after liver transplantation. Study-wide background: Draws occurred before transplant, before withdrawal, and after complete or failed withdrawal.

The study's findings and limits: Low donor cell numbers restricted donor-reactive repertoire measurement in a couple of subjects. In most of the 8 subjects, circulating graft-donor-reactive CD4 TCRbeta sequences fell significantly after transplant.

Unstimulated PBMCs were sorted into CD3+CD4+ and CD3+CD8+ populations. Clones were sequenced by immunoSEQ multiplex PCR, and TCRdb holds only the in-frame ones, with some missing. There are fewer than 50,000 clones in the sample; around 84% occur only once, and more than 2% lies in the top ten. The chain uses TRBV27 and TRBJ1-2; D is uncertain. This sequence originates from a human patient who received a liver transplant. A share of the T cells may be of graft donor origin. The starting material was CD4+ T cells from blood, obtained 24 months after liver transplant. The CDR3 DNA reads as TGTGCCAGCAGTTTATCAGGGCGTTATGGCTACACCTTC. This translates into CASSLSGRYGYTF.